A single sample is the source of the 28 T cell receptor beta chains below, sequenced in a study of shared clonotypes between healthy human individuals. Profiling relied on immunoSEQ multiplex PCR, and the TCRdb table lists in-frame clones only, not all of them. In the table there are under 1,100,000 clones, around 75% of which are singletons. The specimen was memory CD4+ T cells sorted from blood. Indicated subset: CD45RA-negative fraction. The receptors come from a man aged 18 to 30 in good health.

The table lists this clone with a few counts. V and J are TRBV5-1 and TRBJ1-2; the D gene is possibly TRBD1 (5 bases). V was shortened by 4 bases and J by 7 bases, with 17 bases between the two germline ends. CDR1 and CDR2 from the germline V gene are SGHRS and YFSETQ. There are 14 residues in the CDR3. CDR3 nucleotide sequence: TGCGCCAGCAGCCAGGACGGATCAGGGTTTGGCTACACCTTC. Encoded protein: CASSQDGSGFGYTF.

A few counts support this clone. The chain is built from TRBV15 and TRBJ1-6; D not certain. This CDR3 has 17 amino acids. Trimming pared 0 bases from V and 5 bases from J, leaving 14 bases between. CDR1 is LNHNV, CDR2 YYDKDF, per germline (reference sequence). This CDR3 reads CATSRDYTLSNNSPLHF. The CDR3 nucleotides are TGTGCCACCAGCAGAGATTACACACTTTCCAATAATTCACCCCTCCACTTT.

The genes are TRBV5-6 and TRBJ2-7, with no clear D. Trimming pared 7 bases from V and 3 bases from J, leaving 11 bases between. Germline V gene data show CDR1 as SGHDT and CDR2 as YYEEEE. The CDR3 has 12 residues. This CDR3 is CASHRPNYEQYF. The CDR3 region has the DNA TGTGCCAGCCACCGACCCAACTACGAGCAGTACTTC.

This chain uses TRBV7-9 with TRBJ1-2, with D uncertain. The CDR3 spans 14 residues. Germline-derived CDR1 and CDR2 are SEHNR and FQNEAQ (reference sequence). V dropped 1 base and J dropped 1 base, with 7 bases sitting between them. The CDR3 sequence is CASSLVSINYGYTF. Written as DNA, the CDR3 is TGTGCCAGCAGCTTAGTTTCGATTAACTATGGCTACACCTTC.

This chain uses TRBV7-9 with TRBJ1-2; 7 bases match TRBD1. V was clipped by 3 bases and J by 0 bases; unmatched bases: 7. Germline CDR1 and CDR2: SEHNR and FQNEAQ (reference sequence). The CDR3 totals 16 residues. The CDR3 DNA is TGTGCCAGCAGCTTTCCCGGGACAGAGGCTAACTATGGCTACACCTTC. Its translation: CASSFPGTEANYGYTF.

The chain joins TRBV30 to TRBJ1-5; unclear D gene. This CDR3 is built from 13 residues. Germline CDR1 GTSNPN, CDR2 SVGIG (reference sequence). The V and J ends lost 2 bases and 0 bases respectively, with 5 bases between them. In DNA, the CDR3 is TGTGCCTGGAGTATCAATAGCAATCAGCCCCAGCATTTT. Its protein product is CAWSINSNQPQHF.

The CDR3 DNA reads as TGCGCCAGCAGTGAGGGACAGGGCTACGAGCAGTACTTC. Amino acid sequence: CASSEGQGYEQYF. J is TRBJ2-7 and V is TRBV10-1; 8 bases fit TRBD1. Germline trimming cut 2 bases from V and 3 bases from J; bases unmatched to any gene: 0. CDR3 length: 13 amino acids. Germline-derived CDR1 and CDR2 are WNHNN and SYGVQD (reference sequence).

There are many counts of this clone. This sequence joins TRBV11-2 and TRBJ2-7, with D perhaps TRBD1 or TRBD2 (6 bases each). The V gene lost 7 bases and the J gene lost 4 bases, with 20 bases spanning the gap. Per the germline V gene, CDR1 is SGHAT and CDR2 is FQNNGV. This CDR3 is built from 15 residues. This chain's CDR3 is CASTKSQGTSYEQYF. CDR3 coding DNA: TGTGCCAGCACCAAATCCCAGGGGACTTCTTACGAGCAGTACTTC.

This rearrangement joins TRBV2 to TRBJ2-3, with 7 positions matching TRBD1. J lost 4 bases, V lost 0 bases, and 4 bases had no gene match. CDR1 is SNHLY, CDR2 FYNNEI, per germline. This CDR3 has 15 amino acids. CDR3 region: CASSEAWQGADTQYF. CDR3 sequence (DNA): TGTGCCAGCAGTGAAGCGTGGCAGGGGGCAGATACGCAGTATTTT. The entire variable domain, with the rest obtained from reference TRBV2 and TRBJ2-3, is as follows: EPEVTQTPSHQVTQMGQEVILRCVPISNHLYFYWYRQILGQKVEFLVSFYNNEISEKSEIFDDQFSVERPDGSNFTLKIRSTKLEDSAMYFCASSEAWQGADTQYFGPGTRLTVL.

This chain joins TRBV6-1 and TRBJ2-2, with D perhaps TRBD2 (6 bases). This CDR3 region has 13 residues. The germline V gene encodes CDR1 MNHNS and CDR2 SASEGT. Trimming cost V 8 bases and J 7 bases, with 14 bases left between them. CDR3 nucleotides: TGTGCCAGCTGCCCTAGCGCTAGCGGGGAGCTGTTTTTT. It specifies CASCPSASGELFF.

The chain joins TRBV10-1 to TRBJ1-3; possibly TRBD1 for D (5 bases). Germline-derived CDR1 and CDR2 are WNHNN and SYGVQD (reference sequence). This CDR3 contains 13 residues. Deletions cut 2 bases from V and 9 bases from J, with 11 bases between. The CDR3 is CASSEAGTSTIYF. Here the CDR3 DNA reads TGCGCCAGCAGTGAGGCCGGGACTTCCACCATATATTTT.

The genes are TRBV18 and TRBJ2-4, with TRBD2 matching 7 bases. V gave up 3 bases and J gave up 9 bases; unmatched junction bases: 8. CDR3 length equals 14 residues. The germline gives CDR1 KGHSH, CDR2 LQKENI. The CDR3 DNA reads TGTGCCAGCTCACCTCTCGATAGCGGGTCCATTCAGTACTTC. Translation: CASSPLDSGSIQYF.

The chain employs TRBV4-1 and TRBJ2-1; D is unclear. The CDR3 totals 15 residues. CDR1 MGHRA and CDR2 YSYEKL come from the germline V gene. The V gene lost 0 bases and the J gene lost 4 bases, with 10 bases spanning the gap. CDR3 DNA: TGCGCCAGCAGCCAAGACGGTCGCTATTACAATGAGCAGTTCTTC. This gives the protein CASSQDGRYYNEQFF.

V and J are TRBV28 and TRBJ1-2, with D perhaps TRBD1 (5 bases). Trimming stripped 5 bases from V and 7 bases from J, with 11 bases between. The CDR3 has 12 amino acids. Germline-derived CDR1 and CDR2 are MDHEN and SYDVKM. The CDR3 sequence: CASSTQAFGYTF. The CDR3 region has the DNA TGTGCCAGCAGTACACAGGCGTTTGGCTACACCTTC.

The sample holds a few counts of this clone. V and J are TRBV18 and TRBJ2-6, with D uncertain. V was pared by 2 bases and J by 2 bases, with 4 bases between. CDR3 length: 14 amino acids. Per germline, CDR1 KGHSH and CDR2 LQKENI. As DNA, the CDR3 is TGTGCCAGCTCACCAGGGGCTGGGGCCAACGTCCTGACTTTC. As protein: CASSPGAGANVLTF.

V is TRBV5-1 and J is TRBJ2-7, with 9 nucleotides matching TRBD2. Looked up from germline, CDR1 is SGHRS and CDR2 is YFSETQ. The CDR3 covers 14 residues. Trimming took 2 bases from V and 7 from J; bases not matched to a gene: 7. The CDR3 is CASSFVAGGQEQYF. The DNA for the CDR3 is TGCGCCAGCAGCTTTGTGGCGGGGGGGCAAGAGCAGTACTTC.

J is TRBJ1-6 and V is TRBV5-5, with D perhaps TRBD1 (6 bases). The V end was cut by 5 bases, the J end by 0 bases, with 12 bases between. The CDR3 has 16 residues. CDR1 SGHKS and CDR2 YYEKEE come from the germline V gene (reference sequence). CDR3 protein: CASSLDRSSYNSPLHF. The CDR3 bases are TGTGCCAGCAGTTTAGACAGGAGCTCCTATAATTCACCCCTCCACTTT.

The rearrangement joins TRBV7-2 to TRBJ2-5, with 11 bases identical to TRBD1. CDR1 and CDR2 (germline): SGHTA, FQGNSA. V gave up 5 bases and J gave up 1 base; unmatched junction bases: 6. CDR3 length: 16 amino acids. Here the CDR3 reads CASSLRTGGFQETQYF. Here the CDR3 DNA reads TGTGCCAGCAGCCTTAGGACAGGGGGCTTCCAAGAGACCCAGTACTTC.

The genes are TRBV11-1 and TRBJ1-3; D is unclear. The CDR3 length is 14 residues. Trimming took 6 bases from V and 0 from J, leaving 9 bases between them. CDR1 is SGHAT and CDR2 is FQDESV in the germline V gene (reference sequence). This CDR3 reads CASSSTDSGNTIYF. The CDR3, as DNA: TGTGCCAGCAGTTCGACGGACTCTGGAAACACCATATATTTT.

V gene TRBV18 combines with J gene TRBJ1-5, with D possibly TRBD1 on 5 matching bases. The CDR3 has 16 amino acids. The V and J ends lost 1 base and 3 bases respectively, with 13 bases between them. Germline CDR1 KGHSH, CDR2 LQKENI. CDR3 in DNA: TGTGCCAGCTCACCACTTTCGACAGTTAACAATCAGCCCCAGCATTTT. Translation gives CASSPLSTVNNQPQHF. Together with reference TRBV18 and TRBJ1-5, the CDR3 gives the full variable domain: NAGVMQNPRHLVRRRGQEARLRCSPMKGHSHVYWYRQLPEEGLKFMVYLQKENIIDESGMPKERFSAEFPKEGPSILRIQQVVRGDSAAYFCASSPLSTVNNQPQHFGDGTRLSIL.

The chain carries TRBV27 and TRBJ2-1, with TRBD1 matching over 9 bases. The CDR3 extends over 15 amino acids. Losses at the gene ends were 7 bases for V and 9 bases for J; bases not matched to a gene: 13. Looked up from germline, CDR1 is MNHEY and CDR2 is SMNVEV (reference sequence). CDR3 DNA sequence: TGTGCCAGCACTTTCGGGGACAGGGTAGGTAGTGAGCAGTTCTTC. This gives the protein CASTFGDRVGSEQFF.

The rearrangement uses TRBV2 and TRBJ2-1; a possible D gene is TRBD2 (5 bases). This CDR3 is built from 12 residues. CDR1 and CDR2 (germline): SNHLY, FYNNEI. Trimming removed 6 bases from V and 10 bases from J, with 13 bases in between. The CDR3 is CASSLTRFEQFF. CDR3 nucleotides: TGTGCCAGCAGCCTAACTAGATTCGAGCAGTTCTTC. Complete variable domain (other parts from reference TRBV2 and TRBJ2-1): EPEVTQTPSHQVTQMGQEVILRCVPISNHLYFYWYRQILGQKVEFLVSFYNNEISEKSEIFDDQFSVERPDGSNFTLKIRSTKLEDSAMYFCASSLTRFEQFFGPGTRLTVL.

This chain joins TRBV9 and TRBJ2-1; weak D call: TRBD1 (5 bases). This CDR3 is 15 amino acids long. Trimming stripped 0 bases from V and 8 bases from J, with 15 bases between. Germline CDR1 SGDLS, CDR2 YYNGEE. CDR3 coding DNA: TGTGCCAGCAGCGTAGATGGTAGCAGGGCCGATGAGCAGTTCTTC. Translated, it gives CASSVDGSRADEQFF.

The CDR3 region is CATSRDGTAYEQYF. The CDR3 region has the DNA TGTGCCACCAGCAGAGATGGGACAGCTTACGAGCAGTACTTC. The V and J genes are TRBV15 and TRBJ2-7, with TRBD1 matching 7 bases. This CDR3 is 14 amino acids long. The junction had 3 bases not matched to a gene; V was cut back by 0 bases and J by 4 bases. Per the germline V gene, CDR1 is LNHNV and CDR2 is YYDKDF (reference sequence).

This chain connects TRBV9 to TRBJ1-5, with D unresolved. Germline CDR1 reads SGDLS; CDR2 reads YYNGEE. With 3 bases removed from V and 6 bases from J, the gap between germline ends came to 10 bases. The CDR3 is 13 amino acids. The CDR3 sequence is CASSGTGSQPQHF. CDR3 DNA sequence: TGTGCCAGCAGCGGGACTGGATCTCAGCCCCAGCATTTT.

CDR3 region: CASSLVGRSYGYTF. In DNA, the CDR3 is TGTGCCAGCAGCTTAGTGGGCCGAAGCTATGGCTACACCTTC. J is TRBJ1-2 and V is TRBV7-9; D is ambiguous. Trimming took 1 base from V and 4 from J, leaving 10 bases between them. The germline V gene encodes CDR1 SEHNR and CDR2 FQNEAQ (reference sequence). The CDR3 is 14 residues long.

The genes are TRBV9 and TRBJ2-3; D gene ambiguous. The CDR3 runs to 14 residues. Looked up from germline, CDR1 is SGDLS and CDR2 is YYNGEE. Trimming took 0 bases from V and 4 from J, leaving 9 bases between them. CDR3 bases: TGTGCCAGCAGCGTAGGGACCCTATCAGATACGCAGTATTTT. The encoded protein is CASSVGTLSDTQYF.

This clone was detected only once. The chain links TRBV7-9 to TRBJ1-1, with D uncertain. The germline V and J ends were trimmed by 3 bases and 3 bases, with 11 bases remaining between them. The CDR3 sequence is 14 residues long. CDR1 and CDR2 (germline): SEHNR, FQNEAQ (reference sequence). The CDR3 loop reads CASSFPILDTEAFF. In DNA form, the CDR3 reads TGTGCCAGCAGCTTTCCGATTTTGGACACTGAAGCTTTCTTT.